The count of the clone carrying this T cell receptor beta chain is one. Its antigen is still unknown. A read error is possible here, since a much larger clone lies one base away. Total RNA amounts of at least 5 micrograms were extracted per sample. The data belong to a study of blood T cells in healthy people across ages. General study findings and limits: Naive and antigen-experienced cells could not be conclusively compared, given unsorted PBMCs. Across the age range, TCR beta diversity per million T cells fell in a roughly linear way.

The germline V gene encodes CDR1 LNHNV and CDR2 YYDKDF (reference sequence). This CDR3 spans 11 amino acids. With a J-beta primer mix and a sample-barcoded 5' primer, a second PCR ran roughly 6 to 12 cycles. A template-switch adaptor with 12 random nucleotides tagged each cDNA molecule. TCRdb reprocessed the 5' RACE reads via MiXCR and lists one record per CDR3 protein. The profile shows more than 1.4 million distinct CDR3 sequences, roughly 45% of them singletons. This TCR came from a young woman in good health. The sequencing input was blood. V usage is TRBV15 and J usage is TRBJ2-1; the D is unclear. As DNA, the CDR3 is TGTGCCACCAACAGAGGTAATGAGCAGTTCTTC. Its translation: CATNRGNEQFF. Looking up the rest from reference TRBV15 and TRBJ2-1 gives the full variable domain: DAMVIQNPRYQVTQFGKPVTLSCSQTLNHNVMYWYQQKSSQAPKLLFHYYDKDFNNEADTPDNFQSRRPNTSFCFLDIRSPGLGDTAMYLCATNRGNEQFFGPGTRLTVL.